This TCR beta chain comes out of a study of neurological immune-mediated disorders. Via MiXCR, TCRdb re-called the 5' RACE reads, giving one row per CDR3 protein. The top ten clones hold 2.5% to 3% of a sample with about 50,000 distinct CDR3 sequences, about 4% of them seen once. This clonotype was detected many times. Trimming took 3 bases from V and 3 from J; bases not matched to a gene: 11. The CDR3 runs 15 residues. Germline-derived CDR1 and CDR2 are DFQATT and SNEGSKA (reference sequence). The TCR comes from a man over 45 with multiple sclerosis. Sequencing used PBMCs. J is TRBJ2-7 and V is TRBV20-1; 7 nucleotides align to TRBD2. CDR3 coding DNA: TGCAGTGCTAGTGGCCCCGGGACGGGAGGCTACGAGCAGTACTTC. This translates into CSASGPGTGGYEQYF.